This is a list of T cell receptor beta chains from one sample in a study of blood T cells in healthy people across ages. TCRdb called the 5' RACE reads again in MiXCR, with one record for every CDR3 protein. The table includes 1 million or so distinct CDR3 sequences, approximately 25% detected once. The same sample was also studied in work on T cells of mothers and their children.

Specimen: blood. The origin of the receptors is a girl aged 2-10 years in good health. Each CDR3 is given without its conserved first and last residue. A D gene is named only where the DNA matches it firmly.

D	V	J	CDR3
-	TRBV5-1	TRBJ2-7	ASSYKESYEQY
TRBD2	TRBV7-9	-	ASSLEPSGEETQY
TRBD1	TRBV25-1	TRBJ2-5	ASRQGPQETQY
-	TRBV4-1	TRBJ2-7	ASSRDGRRYEQY
-	TRBV28	TRBJ1-1	ASSLQGKKGMNTEAF
-	TRBV7-2	TRBJ1-5	ASTLGPQPQH
-	TRBV19	TRBJ1-1	ASSFSDGTEAF
-	TRBV3-1	TRBJ1-5	ASSQKGNQPQH
TRBD1	TRBV5-1	TRBJ1-2	ASSYQTGNVGYT
TRBD2	TRBV4-3	TRBJ2-5	ASSQVILAGFQETQY
-	TRBV12-3/TRBV12-4	TRBJ2-6	ASSLSLGGANVLT
-	TRBV28	TRBJ1-1	ASKTGVYTEAF
-	TRBV27	TRBJ2-7	ASGPLKLGQY
-	TRBV19	TRBJ1-2	ASTLEGANYGYT
-	TRBV4-1	TRBJ2-5	ASSLFPIPGHFFKETQY
-	TRBV6-5	TRBJ2-1	GSSYGQGGHNEQF
TRBD2	TRBV29-1	TRBJ2-5	SVGLAGEETQY
-	TRBV19	TRBJ1-2	ASRRSADYGYT
-	TRBV20-1	TRBJ2-7	SASTVSGEQY
-	TRBV3-1	TRBJ2-3	ASSQGPGSAQY
-	TRBV5-1	TRBJ1-1	ASSLARWDTEAF
-	TRBV6-5	TRBJ1-2	ASKNGQINYGYT
-	TRBV4-3	TRBJ2-3	ASSQTGQSTDTQY
-	TRBV28	-	ASSPIKWVADTQH
-	TRBV6-2/TRBV6-3	TRBJ2-3	ASSPPLLLITDTQY
TRBD2	TRBV29-1	TRBJ2-5	SVPPGLEETQY
TRBD1	TRBV20-1	TRBJ2-2	SASTGTGGPGELF
-	TRBV5-1	-	ASSFDALYEQY
-	TRBV27	TRBJ2-3	ASSFAPPGTDTQY
-	TRBV13	TRBJ1-5	ASSSSGRYGPQH
-	TRBV18	TRBJ2-5	ASSPKGKEAQETQY
-	TRBV20-1	TRBJ1-2	SASFLDGDTHQGYGYT
-	TRBV27	TRBJ1-3	ASSQQDPPSGNTIY
-	TRBV19	TRBJ1-2	ASSIQGAYGYT
TRBD2	TRBV7-9	TRBJ2-1	ASSLLLAPYNEQF
-	TRBV27	TRBJ1-2	ASSFRGLNGYT
-	TRBV21-1	TRBJ2-7	ARRVYEQY
-	TRBV29-1	TRBJ1-2	SVGDYT
-	TRBV6-6	TRBJ2-7	ASTHTYEQY
-	TRBV18	TRBJ1-5	ASSPLLDKPQH